This T cell receptor (beta chain) was identified during a study of T cell responses to AZD1222 COVID-19 vaccine. TCRdb's table, derived via immunoSEQ multiplex PCR, lists solely in-frame clones and lacks some. The sample lists more than 150,000 clones; approximately 90% were seen once. Findings and limits, study-wide: Donors were largely white British and mainly female; clonal diversity was possibly underestimated. Without day 14 samples, only post-peak T cell repertoires were studied.

Germline V gene data show CDR1 as LNHDA and CDR2 as SQIVND (reference sequence). The CDR3 consists of 17 residues. V lost 2 bases and J lost 5, with 21 bases in between. The table lists this clone with a count of one. Its target is unknown. The sample consisted of peripheral blood, taken 28 days after the second AZD1222 dose. The TCR sequence derives from an adult who received the AZD1222 COVID-19 vaccine. V is TRBV19 and J is TRBJ1-2; D is perhaps TRBD1 (5 bases). The CDR3 protein is CASSIHGGKAAVYGYTF. The CDR3 DNA reads TGTGCCAGTAGTATACACGGGGGAAAGGCGGCGGTTTATGGCTACACCTTC. Together with reference TRBV19 and TRBJ1-2, the CDR3 gives the full variable domain: DGGITQSPKYLFRKEGQNVTLSCEQNLNHDAMYWYRQDPGQGLRLIYYSQIVNDFQKGDIAEGYSVSREKKESFPLTVTSAQKNPTAFYLCASSIHGGKAAVYGYTFGSGTRLTVV.